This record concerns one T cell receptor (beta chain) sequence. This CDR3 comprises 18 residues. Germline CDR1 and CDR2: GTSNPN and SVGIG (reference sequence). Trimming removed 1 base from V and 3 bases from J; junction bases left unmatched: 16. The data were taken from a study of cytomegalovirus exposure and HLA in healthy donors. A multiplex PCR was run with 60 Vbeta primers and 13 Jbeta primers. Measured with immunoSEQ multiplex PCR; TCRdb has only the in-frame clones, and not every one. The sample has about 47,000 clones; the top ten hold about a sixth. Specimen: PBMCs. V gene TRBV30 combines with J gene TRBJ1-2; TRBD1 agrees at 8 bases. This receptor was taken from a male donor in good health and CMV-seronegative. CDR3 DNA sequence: TGTGCCTGGAGTGCATACGTGCCTCAGGGGGCCTTTTACTATGGCTACACCTTC. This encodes CAWSAYVPQGAFYYGYTF.